Described below is a single T cell receptor (beta chain) sequence and its context. Sequence at one end of the junction differs from germline and may be a read error. Molecular barcoding with unique molecular identifiers was used for the TCRbeta library. TCRdb independently ran MiXCR on the PCR reads; one entry per CDR3 protein. The repertoire has fewer than 200,000 distinct CDR3 sequences, approximately 6.8% of them found once; the top ten carry around 2.7%. This specimen comes from a study of T-cell reconstitution after alpha-beta-depleted transplantation in children. This CDR3 has 12 residues. From germline, CDR1 is MNHEY and CDR2 SVGEGT.

This sample comprised PBMCs from the stem cell graft donor, obtained from the stem cell graft. The receptor was derived from a human donor who donated a stem cell graft to a child with Wiskott-Aldrich syndrome. The chain couples TRBV6-2 or TRBV6-3 to TRBJ2-3; no clear D. The CDR3 DNA follows: TGTGCCAGCAGTTACTCGGGCGCTCCTTCTTCTTTT. Protein: CASSYSGAPSSF.